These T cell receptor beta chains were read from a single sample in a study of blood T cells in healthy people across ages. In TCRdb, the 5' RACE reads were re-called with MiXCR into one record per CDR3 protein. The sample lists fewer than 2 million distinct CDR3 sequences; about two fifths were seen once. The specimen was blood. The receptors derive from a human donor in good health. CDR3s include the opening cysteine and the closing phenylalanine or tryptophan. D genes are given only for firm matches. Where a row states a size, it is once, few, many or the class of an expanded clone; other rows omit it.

CDR3 protein: CASSTTGIATQYF
CDR3 DNA: TGTGCCAGCAGTACGACAGGGATCGCGACCCAGTACTTC
clone size: -
D gene: TRBD1
V gene: TRBV12-3/TRBV12-4
J gene: TRBJ2-5

CDR3 protein: CASSPSHYRGVGTDTQYF
CDR3 DNA: TGTGCCAGCAGTCCATCTCACTACAGGGGAGTAGGCACAGATACGCAGTATTTT
clone size: -
D gene: TRBD1
V gene: TRBV6-2/TRBV6-3
J gene: TRBJ2-3

CDR3 protein: CSARDRVWGDQPQHF
CDR3 DNA: TGCAGTGCTAGAGATCGGGTGTGGGGGGATCAGCCCCAGCATTTT
clone size: -
D gene: -
V gene: TRBV20-1
J gene: TRBJ1-5

CDR3 protein: CSVQLAGVPSRTDTQYF
CDR3 DNA: TGCAGTGTCCAACTAGCGGGCGTTCCTTCTCGCACAGATACGCAGTATTTT
clone size: -
D gene: TRBD2
V gene: TRBV20-1
J gene: TRBJ2-3

CDR3 protein: CASSPGSNLKTQYF
CDR3 DNA: TGTGCCAGCAGCCCTGGGTCCAATTTGAAGACCCAGTACTTC
clone size: few
D gene: -
V gene: TRBV28
J gene: TRBJ2-5

CDR3 protein: CASRTDRDPSEQYF
CDR3 DNA: TGTGCCAGCAGAACCGACAGGGACCCCAGCGAGCAGTACTTT
clone size: -
D gene: TRBD1
V gene: TRBV7-2
J gene: TRBJ2-7

CDR3 protein: CASSLAGWGPTNEKLFF
CDR3 DNA: TGTGCCAGCAGCTTAGCAGGGTGGGGACCAACTAATGAAAAACTGTTTTTT
clone size: -
D gene: -
V gene: TRBV11-2
J gene: TRBJ1-4

CDR3 protein: CASSYKRITPYEQYF
CDR3 DNA: TGTGCCAGCAGTTACAAGAGGATAACCCCCTACGAGCAGTACTTC
clone size: once
D gene: -
V gene: TRBV6-5
J gene: TRBJ2-7

CDR3 protein: CASSFEFYGYTF
CDR3 DNA: TGTGCCAGCAGTTTTGAATTCTATGGCTACACCTTC
clone size: -
D gene: -
V gene: TRBV12-3/TRBV12-4
J gene: TRBJ1-2

CDR3 protein: CSARPEDETQYF
CDR3 DNA: TGCAGTGCTAGACCCGAGGACGAGACCCAGTACTTC
clone size: few
D gene: -
V gene: TRBV20-1
J gene: TRBJ2-5

CDR3 protein: CASRRTGVVETQFF
CDR3 DNA: TGTGCCAGCAGGCGGACAGGGGTAGTAGAGACCCAGTTCTTC
clone size: -
D gene: TRBD1
V gene: TRBV25-1
J gene: TRBJ2-1

CDR3 protein: CASSLTYENEQFF
CDR3 DNA: TGTGCCAGCAGCTTGACTTATGAAAATGAGCAGTTCTTC
clone size: -
D gene: -
V gene: TRBV7-8
J gene: TRBJ2-1

CDR3 protein: CASSFGPGHEQFF
CDR3 DNA: TGTGCCAGCAGTTTTGGTCCGGGACATGAGCAGTTCTTC
clone size: -
D gene: -
V gene: TRBV27
J gene: TRBJ2-1

CDR3 protein: CASGQDWNTEAFF
CDR3 DNA: TGTGCCAGCGGACAGGATTGGAACACTGAAGCTTTCTTT
clone size: few
D gene: TRBD1
V gene: TRBV3-1
J gene: TRBJ1-1

CDR3 protein: CAISPGLGGNIQYF
CDR3 DNA: TGTGCCATCAGCCCGGGACTGGGGGGAAACATTCAGTACTTC
clone size: few
D gene: -
V gene: TRBV10-3
J gene: TRBJ2-4

CDR3 protein: CATGQGVYEQYF
CDR3 DNA: TGTGCCACTGGACAGGGGGTATACGAGCAGTACTTC
clone size: many
D gene: TRBD1
V gene: TRBV10-3
J gene: TRBJ2-7

CDR3 protein: CSASLDSYNEQFF
CDR3 DNA: TGCAGTGCTAGTCTCGACTCCTACAATGAGCAGTTCTTC
clone size: few
D gene: -
V gene: TRBV20-1
J gene: TRBJ2-1

CDR3 protein: CASSLLGVGEQYF
CDR3 DNA: TGCGCCAGCAGCTTGCTGGGGGTCGGCGAGCAGTACTTC
clone size: -
D gene: -
V gene: TRBV5-1
J gene: TRBJ2-7

CDR3 protein: CASSQHGLNTEAFF
CDR3 DNA: TGCGCCAGCAGCCAACACGGATTAAACACTGAAGCTTTCTTT
clone size: -
D gene: -
V gene: TRBV4-3
J gene: TRBJ1-1

CDR3 protein: CASSPDQGRNQPQHF
CDR3 DNA: TGCGCCAGCAGCCCCGATCAGGGTCGGAATCAGCCCCAGCATTTT
clone size: -
D gene: -
V gene: TRBV5-1
J gene: TRBJ1-5

CDR3 protein: CASSLAPRAPEQFF
CDR3 DNA: TGCGCCAGCAGCTTGGCCCCTCGAGCACCTGAGCAGTTCTTC
clone size: few
D gene: -
V gene: TRBV5-1
J gene: TRBJ2-1

CDR3 protein: CASSHGLLQYF
CDR3 DNA: TGTGCCAGCAGTCACGGACTCCTTCAGTACTTC
clone size: -
D gene: -
V gene: TRBV6-2/TRBV6-3
J gene: TRBJ2-4

CDR3 protein: CASSKRHGEKLFF
CDR3 DNA: TGTGCCAGCAGCAAGCGTCATGGTGAAAAACTGTTTTTT
clone size: -
D gene: -
V gene: TRBV7-9
J gene: TRBJ1-4

CDR3 protein: CASSLVQGSYNKQFF
CDR3 DNA: TGCGCCAGCAGCTTGGTTCAGGGTTCCTACAATAAGCAGTTCTTC
clone size: -
D gene: -
V gene: TRBV5-1
J gene: TRBJ2-1

CDR3 protein: CASRGTPNQPQHF
CDR3 DNA: TGTGCCAGCAGAGGGACACCCAATCAGCCCCAGCATTTT
clone size: -
D gene: -
V gene: TRBV12-3/TRBV12-4
J gene: TRBJ1-5

CDR3 protein: CASSSMGGEETQYF
CDR3 DNA: TGTGCCAGCAGCTCAATGGGCGGGGAAGAGACCCAGTACTTC
clone size: few
D gene: -
V gene: TRBV7-3
J gene: TRBJ2-5

CDR3 protein: CASSLTSQPTYEQYF
CDR3 DNA: TGTGCCAGCAGCTTAACGAGTCAGCCAACCTACGAGCAGTACTTC
clone size: few
D gene: -
V gene: TRBV7-2
J gene: TRBJ2-7

CDR3 protein: CASSDTGVGYGYTF
CDR3 DNA: TGTGCCAGCAGTGATACAGGGGTCGGCTATGGCTACACCTTC
clone size: -
D gene: TRBD1
V gene: TRBV4-2
J gene: TRBJ1-2

CDR3 protein: CASSEGNRGFTQYF
CDR3 DNA: TGTGCCAGCAGTGAGGGGAACAGGGGTTTTACGCAGTATTTT
clone size: -
D gene: TRBD1
V gene: TRBV6-1
J gene: TRBJ2-3

CDR3 protein: CASSEETSGPYNEQFF
CDR3 DNA: TGTGCCAGCAGTGAAGAGACTAGCGGGCCTTACAATGAGCAGTTCTTC
clone size: -
D gene: TRBD2
V gene: TRBV25-1
J gene: TRBJ2-1

CDR3 protein: CSAGTTSGFGDEQYF
CDR3 DNA: TGCAGTGCTGGGACTACTAGCGGATTTGGGGACGAGCAGTACTTC
clone size: -
D gene: TRBD2
V gene: TRBV20-1
J gene: TRBJ2-7

CDR3 protein: CAISESYKDVWSSYNEQFF
CDR3 DNA: TGTGCCATCAGTGAGTCGTACAAGGATGTTTGGTCCTCCTACAATGAGCAGTTCTTC
clone size: -
D gene: -
V gene: TRBV10-3
J gene: TRBJ2-1

CDR3 protein: CASSGEAYADTQYF
CDR3 DNA: TGTGCCAGCAGCGGAGAGGCGTACGCAGATACGCAGTATTTT
clone size: -
D gene: -
V gene: TRBV9
J gene: TRBJ2-3

CDR3 protein: CATSDMSGTSGASQETQYF
CDR3 DNA: TGTGCCACCAGTGACATGTCCGGGACTAGCGGGGCTTCTCAAGAGACCCAGTACTTC
clone size: many
D gene: TRBD2
V gene: TRBV24-1
J gene: TRBJ2-5

CDR3 protein: CASSVMGETQYF
CDR3 DNA: TGTGCCAGCAGCGTCATGGGAGAGACCCAGTACTTC
clone size: many
D gene: -
V gene: TRBV9
J gene: TRBJ2-5

CDR3 protein: CASSEVLSEQYF
CDR3 DNA: TGTGCCAGCAGTGAAGTCCTTTCCGAGCAGTACTTC
clone size: -
D gene: -
V gene: TRBV6-1
J gene: TRBJ2-7

CDR3 protein: CASSQWVMRGRGTDTQYF
CDR3 DNA: TGTGCCAGCAGTCAGTGGGTAATGAGGGGAAGGGGGACAGATACGCAGTATTTT
clone size: -
D gene: -
V gene: TRBV27
J gene: TRBJ2-3

CDR3 protein: CASSSNGANYGYTF
CDR3 DNA: TGTGCCAGCAGCTCTAACGGCGCTAACTATGGCTACACCTTC
clone size: -
D gene: -
V gene: TRBV7-9
J gene: TRBJ1-2

CDR3 protein: CSVTSGGVGGTDTQYF
CDR3 DNA: TGCAGCGTGACTAGCGGGGGTGTGGGAGGCACAGATACGCAGTATTTT
clone size: -
D gene: TRBD2
V gene: TRBV29-1
J gene: TRBJ2-3

CDR3 protein: CASSQAPGTYEQYF
CDR3 DNA: TGCGCCAGCAGCCAAGCCCCGGGGACATACGAGCAGTACTTC
clone size: few
D gene: -
V gene: TRBV4-1
J gene: TRBJ2-7

CDR3 protein: CASSRTTTGGNYGYTF
CDR3 DNA: TGTGCCAGCAGCCGGACGACGACAGGGGGAAACTATGGCTACACCTTC
clone size: many
D gene: TRBD1
V gene: TRBV11-1
J gene: TRBJ1-2

CDR3 protein: CSALLDVLYGYTF
CDR3 DNA: TGCAGCGCCTTGCTGGATGTCCTCTATGGCTACACCTTC
clone size: -
D gene: -
V gene: TRBV29-1
J gene: TRBJ1-2

CDR3 protein: CASSLAESRPTDTQYF
CDR3 DNA: TGTGCCAGCAGCTTAGCCGAGAGTAGACCCACAGATACGCAGTATTTT
clone size: once
D gene: -
V gene: TRBV7-6
J gene: TRBJ2-3

CDR3 protein: CASMNREQYF
CDR3 DNA: TGTGCCAGCATGAATCGCGAGCAGTACTTC
clone size: once
D gene: -
V gene: TRBV6-2/TRBV6-3
J gene: TRBJ2-7

CDR3 protein: CASSYGVAEISYEQYF
CDR3 DNA: TGTGCCAGCAGTTACGGGGTAGCGGAGATCTCCTACGAGCAGTACTTC
clone size: -
D gene: -
V gene: TRBV6-2/TRBV6-3
J gene: TRBJ2-7

CDR3 protein: CASSLYRHSYEQYF
CDR3 DNA: TGTGCCAGCAGTTTGTACAGGCACTCCTACGAGCAGTACTTC
clone size: -
D gene: -
V gene: TRBV28
J gene: TRBJ2-7

CDR3 protein: CASSFRISGTDTQYF
CDR3 DNA: TGTGCCAGCAGCTTTAGGATCTCTGGCACAGATACGCAGTATTTT
clone size: -
D gene: -
V gene: TRBV7-9
J gene: TRBJ2-3

CDR3 protein: CSVAPRTTQETQYF
CDR3 DNA: TGCAGCGTTGCCCCGCGGACTACCCAAGAGACCCAGTACTTC
clone size: few
D gene: -
V gene: TRBV29-1
J gene: TRBJ2-5

CDR3 protein: CASSFVAGIKNNEQFF
CDR3 DNA: TGTGCCAGCAGCTTTGTAGCGGGGATAAAGAACAATGAGCAGTTCTTC
clone size: few
D gene: TRBD2
V gene: TRBV7-2
J gene: TRBJ2-1

CDR3 protein: CASSQLDSSYEQYF
CDR3 DNA: TGTGCCAGCAGCCAGTTGGACAGTTCCTACGAGCAGTACTTC
clone size: -
D gene: -
V gene: TRBV3-1
J gene: TRBJ2-7

CDR3 protein: CASRRTGTGVYEQYF
CDR3 DNA: TGTGCCAGCAGACGAACCGGGACAGGGGTCTACGAGCAGTACTTC
clone size: -
D gene: TRBD1
V gene: TRBV12-3/TRBV12-4
J gene: TRBJ2-7

CDR3 protein: CSVVWGSNTDTQYF
CDR3 DNA: TGCAGCGTTGTCTGGGGCTCAAACACAGATACGCAGTATTTT
clone size: many
D gene: -
V gene: TRBV29-1
J gene: TRBJ2-3

CDR3 protein: CASSRGGPGGETQYF
CDR3 DNA: TGTGCCAGCAGTCGGGGGGGCCCAGGCGGTGAGACCCAGTACTTC
clone size: once
D gene: TRBD2
V gene: TRBV3-1
J gene: TRBJ2-5

CDR3 protein: CSASVRNTEAFF
CDR3 DNA: TGCAGTGCTAGTGTTCGGAACACTGAAGCTTTCTTT
clone size: -
D gene: -
V gene: TRBV20-1
J gene: TRBJ1-1

CDR3 protein: CASSQVPQGALTDTQYF
CDR3 DNA: TGTGCCAGCAGCCAAGTACCACAGGGGGCCCTCACAGATACGCAGTATTTT
clone size: -
D gene: TRBD1
V gene: TRBV4-2
J gene: TRBJ2-3

CDR3 protein: CSAINRGTGGYTF
CDR3 DNA: TGCAGTGCTATAAATCGGGGGACTGGAGGCTACACCTTC
clone size: few
D gene: -
V gene: TRBV20-1
J gene: TRBJ1-2

CDR3 protein: CASRFIAGTGTDTQYF
CDR3 DNA: TGTGCCAGCAGGTTCATAGCGGGGACGGGGACAGATACGCAGTATTTT
clone size: few
D gene: TRBD2
V gene: TRBV6-1
J gene: TRBJ2-3

CDR3 protein: CASSFPGLAKNIQYF
CDR3 DNA: TGTGCCAGCAGCTTCCCGGGGCTAGCCAAAAACATTCAGTACTTC
clone size: -
D gene: -
V gene: TRBV7-2
J gene: TRBJ2-4